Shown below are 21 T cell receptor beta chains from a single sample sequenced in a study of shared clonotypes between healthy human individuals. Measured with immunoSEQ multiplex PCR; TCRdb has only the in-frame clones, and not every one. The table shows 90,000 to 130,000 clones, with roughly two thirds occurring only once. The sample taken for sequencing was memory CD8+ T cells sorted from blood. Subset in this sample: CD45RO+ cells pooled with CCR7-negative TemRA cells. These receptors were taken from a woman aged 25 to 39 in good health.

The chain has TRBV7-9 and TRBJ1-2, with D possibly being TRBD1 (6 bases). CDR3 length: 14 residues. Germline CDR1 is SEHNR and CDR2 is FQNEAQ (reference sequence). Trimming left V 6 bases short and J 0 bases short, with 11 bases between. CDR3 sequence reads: CASSPGTTNYGYTF. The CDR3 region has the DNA TGTGCCAGCAGTCCCGGGACAACTAACTATGGCTACACCTTC.

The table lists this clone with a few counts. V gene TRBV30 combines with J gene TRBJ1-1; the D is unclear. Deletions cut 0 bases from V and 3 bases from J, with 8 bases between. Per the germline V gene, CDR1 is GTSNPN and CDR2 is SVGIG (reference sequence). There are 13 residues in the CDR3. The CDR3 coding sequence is TGTGCCTGGAGTGTTAAGGAATACACTGAAGCTTTCTTT. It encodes CAWSVKEYTEAFF. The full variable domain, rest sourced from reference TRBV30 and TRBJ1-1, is SQTIHQWPATLVQPVGSPLSLECTVEGTSNPNLYWYRQAAGRGLQLLFYSVGIGQISSEVPQNLSASRPQDRQFILSSKKLLLSDSGFYLCAWSVKEYTEAFFGQGTRLTVV.

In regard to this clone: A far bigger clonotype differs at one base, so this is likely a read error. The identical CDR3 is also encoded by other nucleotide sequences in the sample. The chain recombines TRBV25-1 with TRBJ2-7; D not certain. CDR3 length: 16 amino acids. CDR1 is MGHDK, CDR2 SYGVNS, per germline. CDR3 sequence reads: CASSALTEDETYEQYF. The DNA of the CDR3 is TGTGCCAGCAGTGCCCTCACAGAGGACGAGACCTACGAACAGTACTTC.

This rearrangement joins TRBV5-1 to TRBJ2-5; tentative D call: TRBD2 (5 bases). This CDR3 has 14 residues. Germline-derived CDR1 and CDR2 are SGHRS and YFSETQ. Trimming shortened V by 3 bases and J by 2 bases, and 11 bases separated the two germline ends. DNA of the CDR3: TGCGCCAGCAGCTCCGAACCGGGGCAAGAGACCCAGTACTTC. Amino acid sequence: CASSSEPGQETQYF.

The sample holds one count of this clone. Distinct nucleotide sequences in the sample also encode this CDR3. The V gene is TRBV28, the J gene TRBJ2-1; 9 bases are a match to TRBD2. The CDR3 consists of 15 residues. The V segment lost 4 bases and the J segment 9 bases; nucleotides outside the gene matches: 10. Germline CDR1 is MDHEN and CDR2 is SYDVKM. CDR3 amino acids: CASSYRTSGLSEQFF. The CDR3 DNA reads TGTGCCAGCAGTTATCGAACTAGCGGGTTGAGTGAGCAGTTCTTC.

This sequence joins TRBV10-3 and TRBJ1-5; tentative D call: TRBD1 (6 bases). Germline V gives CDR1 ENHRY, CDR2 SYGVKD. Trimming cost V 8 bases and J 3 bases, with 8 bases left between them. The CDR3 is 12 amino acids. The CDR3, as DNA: TGTGCCATCGGACAGAACAATCAGCCCCAGCATTTT. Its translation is CAIGQNNQPQHF.

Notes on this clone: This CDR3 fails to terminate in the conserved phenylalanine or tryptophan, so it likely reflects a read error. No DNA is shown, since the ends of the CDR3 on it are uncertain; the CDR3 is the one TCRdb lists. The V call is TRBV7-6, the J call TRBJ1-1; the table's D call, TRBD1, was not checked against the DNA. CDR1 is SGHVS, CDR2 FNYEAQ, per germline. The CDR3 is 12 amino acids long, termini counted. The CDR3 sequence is CASSLGRGDPSV.

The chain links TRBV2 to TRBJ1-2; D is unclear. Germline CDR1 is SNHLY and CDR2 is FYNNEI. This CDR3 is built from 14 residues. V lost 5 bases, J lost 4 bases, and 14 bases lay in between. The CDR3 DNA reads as TGTGCCAGCAGTCAGGACGCGGTCGGCTATGGCTACACCTTC. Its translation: CASSQDAVGYGYTF. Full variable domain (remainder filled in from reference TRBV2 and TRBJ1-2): EPEVTQTPSHQVTQMGQEVILRCVPISNHLYFYWYRQILGQKVEFLVSFYNNEISEKSEIFDDQFSVERPDGSNFTLKIRSTKLEDSAMYFCASSQDAVGYGYTFGSGTRLTVV.

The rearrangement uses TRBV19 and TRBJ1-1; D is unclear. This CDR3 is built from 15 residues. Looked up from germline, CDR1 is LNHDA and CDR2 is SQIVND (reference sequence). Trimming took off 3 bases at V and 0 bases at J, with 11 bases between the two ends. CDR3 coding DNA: TGTGCCAGTAGTATTCCGGCCGCTGTGAACACTGAAGCTTTCTTT. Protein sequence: CASSIPAAVNTEAFF.

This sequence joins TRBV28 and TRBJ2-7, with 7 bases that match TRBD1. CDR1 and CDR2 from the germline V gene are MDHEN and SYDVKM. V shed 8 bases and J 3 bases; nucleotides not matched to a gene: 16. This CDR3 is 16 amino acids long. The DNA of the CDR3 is TGTGCCAGCTCTACTAACGTCGACAGGGCCGACTACGAGCAGTACTTC. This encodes CASSTNVDRADYEQYF.

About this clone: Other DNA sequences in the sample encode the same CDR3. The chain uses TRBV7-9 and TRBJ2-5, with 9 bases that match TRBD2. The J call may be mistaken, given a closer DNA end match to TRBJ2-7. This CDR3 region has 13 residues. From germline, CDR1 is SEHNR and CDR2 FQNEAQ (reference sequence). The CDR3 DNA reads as TGTGCCAGCAGCTTAGGGACTAGCGACGAGCAGTACTTC. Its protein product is CASSLGTSDEQYF.

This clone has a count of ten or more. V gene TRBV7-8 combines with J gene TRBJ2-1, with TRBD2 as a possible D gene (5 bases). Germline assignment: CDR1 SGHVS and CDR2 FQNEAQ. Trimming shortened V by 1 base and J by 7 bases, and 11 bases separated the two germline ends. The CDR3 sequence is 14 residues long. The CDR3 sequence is CASSLGGLFNEQFF. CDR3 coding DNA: TGTGCCAGCAGCTTAGGAGGACTCTTTAATGAGCAGTTCTTC.

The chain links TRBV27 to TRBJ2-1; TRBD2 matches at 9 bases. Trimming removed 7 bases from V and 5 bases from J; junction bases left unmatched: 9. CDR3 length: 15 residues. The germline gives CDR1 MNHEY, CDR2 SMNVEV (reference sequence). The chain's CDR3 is CASTPYASGNNEQFF. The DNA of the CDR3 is TGTGCCAGCACCCCCTATGCTAGCGGGAACAATGAGCAGTTCTTC.

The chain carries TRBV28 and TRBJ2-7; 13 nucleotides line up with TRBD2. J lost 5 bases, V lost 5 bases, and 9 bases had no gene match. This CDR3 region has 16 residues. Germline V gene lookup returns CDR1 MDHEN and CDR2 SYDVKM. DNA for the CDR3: TGTGCCAGCAGTCCCTCGACTAGCGGGAGGTCCCACGAGCAGTACTTC. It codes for CASSPSTSGRSHEQYF.

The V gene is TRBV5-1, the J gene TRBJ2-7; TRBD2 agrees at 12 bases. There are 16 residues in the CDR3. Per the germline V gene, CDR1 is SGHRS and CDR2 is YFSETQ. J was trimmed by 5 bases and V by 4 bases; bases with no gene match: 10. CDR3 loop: CASSERTSGRTHEQYF. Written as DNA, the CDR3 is TGCGCCAGCAGCGAACGAACTAGCGGGAGGACGCACGAGCAGTACTTC.

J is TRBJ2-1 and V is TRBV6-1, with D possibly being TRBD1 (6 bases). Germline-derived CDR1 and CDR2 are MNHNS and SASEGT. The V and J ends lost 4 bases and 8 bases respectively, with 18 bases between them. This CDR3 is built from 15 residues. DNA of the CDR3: TGTGCCAGCAGTGTGGAAGTAGCGTCAGGGGATGAGCAGTTCTTC. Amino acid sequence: CASSVEVASGDEQFF.

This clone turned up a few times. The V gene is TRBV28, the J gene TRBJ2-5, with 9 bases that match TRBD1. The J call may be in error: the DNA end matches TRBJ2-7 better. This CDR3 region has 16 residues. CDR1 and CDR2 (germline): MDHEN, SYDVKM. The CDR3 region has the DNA TGTGCCAGCAGTCAATATGGGACAGGGAGGAGGAACGAGCAGTACTTC. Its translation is CASSQYGTGRRNEQYF.

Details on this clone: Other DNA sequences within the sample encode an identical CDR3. The CDR3 sequence is CASSGGLGSSYEQYF. The CDR3 region has the DNA TGTGCCAGCAGTGGGGGTCTAGGGAGCTCCTACGAGCAGTACTTC. The V and J genes are TRBV6-1 and TRBJ2-7, with D possibly matching TRBD2 (5 bases). CDR1 MNHNS and CDR2 SASEGT come from the germline V gene. The CDR3 is 15 amino acids. Trimming cost V 4 bases and J 0 bases, with 13 bases left between them.

The CDR3 nucleotides are TGTGCCAGCTCACCAACCGGGGACGAGCAGTACTTC. Translating gives CASSPTGDEQYF. The gene calls are TRBV18 and TRBJ2-7, with a tentative D call TRBD2 (5 bases). V dropped 2 bases and J dropped 5 bases, with 7 bases sitting between them. CDR1 is KGHSH and CDR2 is LQKENI in the germline V gene. The CDR3 is made up of 12 amino acids.

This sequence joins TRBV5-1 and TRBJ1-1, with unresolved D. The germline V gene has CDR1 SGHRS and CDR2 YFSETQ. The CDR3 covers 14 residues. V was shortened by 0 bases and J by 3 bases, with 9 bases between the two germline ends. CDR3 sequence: CASSLVQEDTEAFF. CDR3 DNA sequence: TGCGCCAGCAGCTTGGTTCAGGAGGACACTGAAGCTTTCTTT.

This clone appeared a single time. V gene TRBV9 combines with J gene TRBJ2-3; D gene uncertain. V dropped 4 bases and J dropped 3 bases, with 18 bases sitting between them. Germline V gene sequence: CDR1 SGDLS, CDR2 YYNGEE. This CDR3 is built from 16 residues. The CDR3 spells CASSPTKAKWTDTQYF. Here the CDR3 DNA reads TGTGCCAGCAGCCCCACGAAGGCCAAGTGGACAGATACGCAGTATTTT. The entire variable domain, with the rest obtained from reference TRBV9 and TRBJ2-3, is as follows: DSGVTQTPKHLITATGQRVTLRCSPRSGDLSVYWYQQSLDQGLQFLIQYYNGEERAKGNILERFSAQQFPDLHSELNLSSLELGDSALYFCASSPTKAKWTDTQYFGPGTRLTVL.